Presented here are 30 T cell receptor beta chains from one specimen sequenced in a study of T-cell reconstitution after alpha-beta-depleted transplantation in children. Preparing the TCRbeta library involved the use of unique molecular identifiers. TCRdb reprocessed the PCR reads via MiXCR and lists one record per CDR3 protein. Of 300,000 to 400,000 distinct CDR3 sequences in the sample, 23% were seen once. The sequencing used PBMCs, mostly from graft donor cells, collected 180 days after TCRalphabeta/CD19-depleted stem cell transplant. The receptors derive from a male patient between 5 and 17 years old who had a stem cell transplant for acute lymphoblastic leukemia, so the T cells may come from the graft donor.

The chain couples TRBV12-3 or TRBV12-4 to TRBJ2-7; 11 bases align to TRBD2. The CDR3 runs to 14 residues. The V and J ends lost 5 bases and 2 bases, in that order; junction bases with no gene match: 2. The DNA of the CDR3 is TGTGCCAGCAGTACTAGCGGGAGTCCCTACGAGCAGTACTTC. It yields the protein CASSTSGSPYEQYF.

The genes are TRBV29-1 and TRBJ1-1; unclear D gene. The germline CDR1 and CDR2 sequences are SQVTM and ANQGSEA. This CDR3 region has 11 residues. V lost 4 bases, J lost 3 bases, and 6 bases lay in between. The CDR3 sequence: CSVAFHTEAFF. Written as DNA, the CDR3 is TGCAGCGTTGCTTTCCACACTGAAGCTTTCTTT.

In DNA form, the CDR3 reads TGCGCCAGCAGCCAAGCCCGAGAACTAAATGAGCAGTTCTTC. This encodes CASSQARELNEQFF. This chain connects TRBV4-1 to TRBJ2-1; D gene uncertain. Germline loops: CDR1 MGHRA, CDR2 YSYEKL. The CDR3 consists of 14 residues. V lost 1 base, J lost 7 bases, and 11 bases lay in between.

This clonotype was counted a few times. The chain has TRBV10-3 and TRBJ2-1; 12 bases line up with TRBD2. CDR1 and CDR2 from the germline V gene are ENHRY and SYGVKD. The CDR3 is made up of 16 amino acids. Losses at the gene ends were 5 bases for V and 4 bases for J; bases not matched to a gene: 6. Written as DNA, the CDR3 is TGTGCCATCAGTCCCCTCCTAGCGGGAGGGTACAATGAGCAGTTCTTC. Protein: CAISPLLAGGYNEQFF.

The CDR3 sequence is CASSWLPSESASPHEQYF. The CDR3, as DNA: TGCGCCAGCAGCTGGTTGCCGTCAGAGAGCGCAAGTCCACACGAGCAGTACTTC. J is TRBJ2-7 and V is TRBV5-1; no clear D. The CDR3 length is 18 residues. Germline V gene data show CDR1 as SGHRS and CDR2 as YFSETQ. Trimming cost V 3 bases and J 5 bases, with 27 bases left between them.

CDR3 sequence (DNA): TGTGCCAGCAGTTACGTTCGGACAGGGGCAAAACTGTTTTTT. Translating gives CASSYVRTGAKLFF. The V call is TRBV6-5, the J call TRBJ1-4; 9 bases agree with TRBD1. V was clipped by 2 bases and J by 10 bases; unmatched bases: 5. Germline assignment: CDR1 MNHEY and CDR2 SVGAGI. The CDR3 consists of 14 residues.

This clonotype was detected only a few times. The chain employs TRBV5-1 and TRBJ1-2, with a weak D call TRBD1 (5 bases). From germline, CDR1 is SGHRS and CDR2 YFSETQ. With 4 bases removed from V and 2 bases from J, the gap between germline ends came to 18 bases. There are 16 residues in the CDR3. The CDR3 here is CASSPDPGPGNYGYTF. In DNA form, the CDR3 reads TGCGCCAGCAGCCCCGATCCGGGGCCGGGCAACTATGGCTACACCTTC.

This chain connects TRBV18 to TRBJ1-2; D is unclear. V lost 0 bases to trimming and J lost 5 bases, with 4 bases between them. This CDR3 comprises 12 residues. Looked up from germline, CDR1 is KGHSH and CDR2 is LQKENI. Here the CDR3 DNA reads TGTGCCAGCTCACCACCAGGTTATGGCTACACCTTC. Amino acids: CASSPPGYGYTF.

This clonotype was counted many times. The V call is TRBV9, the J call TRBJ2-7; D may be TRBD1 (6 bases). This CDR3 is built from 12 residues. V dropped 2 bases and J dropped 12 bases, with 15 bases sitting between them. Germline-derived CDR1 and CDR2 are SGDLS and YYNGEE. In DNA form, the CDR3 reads TGTGCCAGCAGCGTTAGTGGGGGCGAGGGGTACTTC. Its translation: CASSVSGGEGYF.

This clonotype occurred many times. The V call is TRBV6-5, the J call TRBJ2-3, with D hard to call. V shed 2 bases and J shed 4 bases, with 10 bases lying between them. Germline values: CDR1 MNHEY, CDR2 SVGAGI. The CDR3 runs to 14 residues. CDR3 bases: TGTGCCAGCAGTTACAGCGCAGCCCCAGATACGCAGTATTTT. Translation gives CASSYSAAPDTQYF.

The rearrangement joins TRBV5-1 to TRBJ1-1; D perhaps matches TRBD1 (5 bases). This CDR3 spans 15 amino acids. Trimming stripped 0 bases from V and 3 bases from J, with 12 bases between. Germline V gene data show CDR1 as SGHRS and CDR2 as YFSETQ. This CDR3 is CASSLVTRGYTEAFF. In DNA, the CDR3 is TGCGCCAGCAGCTTGGTAACCCGGGGGTACACTGAAGCTTTCTTT.

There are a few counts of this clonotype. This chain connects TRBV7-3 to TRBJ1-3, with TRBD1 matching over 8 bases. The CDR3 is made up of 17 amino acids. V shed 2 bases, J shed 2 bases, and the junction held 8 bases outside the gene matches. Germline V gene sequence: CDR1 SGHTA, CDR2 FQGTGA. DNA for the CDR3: TGTGCCAGCAGCTTATTTGGACAGGGAGTCCCTGGAAACACCATATATTTT. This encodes CASSLFGQGVPGNTIYF.

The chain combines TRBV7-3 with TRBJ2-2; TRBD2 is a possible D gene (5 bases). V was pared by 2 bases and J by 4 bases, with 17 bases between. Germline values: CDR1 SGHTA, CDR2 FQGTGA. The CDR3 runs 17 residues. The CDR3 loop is CASSLSPSRAGTGELFF. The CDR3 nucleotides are TGTGCCAGCAGCTTATCCCCTAGCCGAGCAGGCACCGGGGAGCTGTTTTTT.

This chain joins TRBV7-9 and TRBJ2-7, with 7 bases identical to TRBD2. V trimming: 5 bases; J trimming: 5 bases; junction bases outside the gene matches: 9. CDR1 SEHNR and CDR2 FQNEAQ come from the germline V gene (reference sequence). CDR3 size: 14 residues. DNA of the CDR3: TGTGCCAGCAGCAACCCCACGGGAGGAAACGAGCAGTACTTC. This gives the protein CASSNPTGGNEQYF.

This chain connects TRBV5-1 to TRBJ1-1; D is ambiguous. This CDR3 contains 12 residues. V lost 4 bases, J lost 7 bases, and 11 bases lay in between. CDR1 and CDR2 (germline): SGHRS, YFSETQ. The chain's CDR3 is CASSPKTREAFF. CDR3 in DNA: TGCGCCAGCAGCCCCAAGACCCGTGAAGCTTTCTTT. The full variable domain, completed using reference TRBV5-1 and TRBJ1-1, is KAGVTQTPRYLIKTRGQQVTLSCSPISGHRSVSWYQQTPGQGLQFLFEYFSETQRNKGNFPGRFSGRQFSNSRSEMNVSTLELGDSALYLCASSPKTREAFFGQGTRLTVV.

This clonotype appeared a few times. This CDR3 is CASSVDSYQETQYF. CDR3 in DNA: TGTGCCAGCAGCGTAGACTCGTACCAAGAGACCCAGTACTTC. The V gene is TRBV9, the J gene TRBJ2-5; D not resolved. The V end lost 0 bases, the J end lost 0 bases, and 6 bases lay between the germline ends. Looked up from germline, CDR1 is SGDLS and CDR2 is YYNGEE. The CDR3 totals 14 residues.

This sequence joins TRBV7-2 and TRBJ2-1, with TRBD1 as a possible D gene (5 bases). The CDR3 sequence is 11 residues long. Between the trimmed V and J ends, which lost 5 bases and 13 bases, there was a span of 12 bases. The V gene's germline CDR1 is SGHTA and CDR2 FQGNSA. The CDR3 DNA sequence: TGTGCCAGCAGCGTTCGGACAACCCAGTTCTTC. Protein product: CASSVRTTQFF.

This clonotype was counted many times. Here the CDR3 DNA reads TGCGCCAGCAGCTTGAACAGGGCTTCCTACAATGAGCAGTTCTTC. This codes for CASSLNRASYNEQFF. The J gene is TRBJ2-1, the V gene TRBV5-1, with D maybe TRBD1 (6 bases). Trimming removed 1 base from V and 1 base from J, with 9 bases in between. This CDR3 is 15 amino acids long. The germline V gene encodes CDR1 SGHRS and CDR2 YFSETQ.

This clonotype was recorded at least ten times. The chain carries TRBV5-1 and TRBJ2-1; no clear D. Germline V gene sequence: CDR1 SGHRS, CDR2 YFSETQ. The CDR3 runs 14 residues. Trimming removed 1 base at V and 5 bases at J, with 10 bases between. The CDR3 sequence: CASSLPEEDNEQFF. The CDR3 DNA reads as TGCGCCAGCAGCTTGCCTGAAGAAGACAATGAGCAGTTCTTC.

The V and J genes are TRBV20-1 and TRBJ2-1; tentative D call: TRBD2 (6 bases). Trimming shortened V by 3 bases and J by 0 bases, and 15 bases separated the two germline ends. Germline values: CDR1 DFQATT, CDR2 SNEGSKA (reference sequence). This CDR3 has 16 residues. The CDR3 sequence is CSASFSGIPSYNEQFF. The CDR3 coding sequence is TGCAGTGCTAGTTTTAGCGGAATACCCTCCTACAATGAGCAGTTCTTC.

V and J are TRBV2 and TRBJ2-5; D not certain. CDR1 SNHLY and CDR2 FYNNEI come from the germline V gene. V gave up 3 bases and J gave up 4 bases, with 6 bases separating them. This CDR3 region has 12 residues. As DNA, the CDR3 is TGTGCCAGCAGTGAGGGCGGAGAGACCCAGTACTTC. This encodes CASSEGGETQYF.

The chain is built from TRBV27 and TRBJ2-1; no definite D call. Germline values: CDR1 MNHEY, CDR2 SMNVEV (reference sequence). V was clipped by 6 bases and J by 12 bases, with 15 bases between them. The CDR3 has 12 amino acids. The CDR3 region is CASSPLGKGQFF. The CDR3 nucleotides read TGTGCCAGCAGCCCCCTGGGGAAGGGGCAGTTCTTC.

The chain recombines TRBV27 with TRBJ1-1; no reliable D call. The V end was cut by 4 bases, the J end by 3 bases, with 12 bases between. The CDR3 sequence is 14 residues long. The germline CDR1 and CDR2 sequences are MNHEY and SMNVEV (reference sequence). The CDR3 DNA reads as TGTGCCAGCAGTTCAGCAGGCCCCTACACTGAAGCTTTCTTT. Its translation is CASSSAGPYTEAFF.

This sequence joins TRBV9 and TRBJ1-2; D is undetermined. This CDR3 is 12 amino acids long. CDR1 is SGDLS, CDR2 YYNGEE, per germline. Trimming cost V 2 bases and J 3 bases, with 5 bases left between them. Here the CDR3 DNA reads TGTGCCAGCAGCGTGGCAGACTATGGCTACACCTTC. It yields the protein CASSVADYGYTF. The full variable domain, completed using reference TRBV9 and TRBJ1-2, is DSGVTQTPKHLITATGQRVTLRCSPRSGDLSVYWYQQSLDQGLQFLIQYYNGEERAKGNILERFSAQQFPDLHSELNLSSLELGDSALYFCASSVADYGYTFGSGTRLTVV.

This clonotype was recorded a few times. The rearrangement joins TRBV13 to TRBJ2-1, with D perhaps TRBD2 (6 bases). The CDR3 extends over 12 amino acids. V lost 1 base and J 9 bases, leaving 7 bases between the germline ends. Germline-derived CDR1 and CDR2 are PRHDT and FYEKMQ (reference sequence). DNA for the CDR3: TGTGCCAGCAGCTTAGACGGGGGTGAGCAGTTCTTC. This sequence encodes CASSLDGGEQFF.

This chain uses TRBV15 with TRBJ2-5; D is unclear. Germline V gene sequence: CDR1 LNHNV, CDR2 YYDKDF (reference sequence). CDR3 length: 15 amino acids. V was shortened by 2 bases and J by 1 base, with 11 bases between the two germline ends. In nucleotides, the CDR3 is TGTGCCACCAGCAGAATACGAAAGGGCCAAGAGACCCAGTACTTC. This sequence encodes CATSRIRKGQETQYF.

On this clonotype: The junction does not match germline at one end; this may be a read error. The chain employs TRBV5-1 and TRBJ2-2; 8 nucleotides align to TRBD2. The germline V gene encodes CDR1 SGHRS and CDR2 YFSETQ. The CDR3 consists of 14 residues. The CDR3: CASSRLANTGEPFF. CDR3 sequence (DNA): TGCGCCAGCAGCAGACTAGCGAACACCGGGGAGCCGTTTTTT.

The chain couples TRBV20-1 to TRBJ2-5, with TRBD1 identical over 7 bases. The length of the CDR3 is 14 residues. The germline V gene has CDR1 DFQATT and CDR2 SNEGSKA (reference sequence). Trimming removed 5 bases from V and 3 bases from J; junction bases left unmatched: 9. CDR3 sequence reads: CSARTGTAKETQYF. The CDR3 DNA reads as TGCAGTGCTCGCACCGGGACAGCTAAAGAGACCCAGTACTTC.

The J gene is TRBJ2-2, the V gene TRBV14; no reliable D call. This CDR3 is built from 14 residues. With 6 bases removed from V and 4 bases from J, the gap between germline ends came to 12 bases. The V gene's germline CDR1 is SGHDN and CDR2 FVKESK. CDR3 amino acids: CASSTLMGTGELFF. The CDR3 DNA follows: TGTGCCAGCAGTACGTTAATGGGCACCGGGGAGCTGTTTTTT.

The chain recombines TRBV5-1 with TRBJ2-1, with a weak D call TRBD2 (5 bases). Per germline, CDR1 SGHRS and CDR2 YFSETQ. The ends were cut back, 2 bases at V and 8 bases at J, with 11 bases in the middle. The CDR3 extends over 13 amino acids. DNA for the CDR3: TGCGCCAGCAGCTTACTAGGCGGCGATGAGCAGTTCTTC. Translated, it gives CASSLLGGDEQFF.